This T cell receptor beta chain was recorded in a study of blood T cell repertoires in COVID-19. Study overall: Samples taken during acute and convalescent COVID-19 were collected in the United States, Italy and Spain. From T cells, B-cell-depleted T cells, or PBMCs came the material, which was cDNA or gDNA.

How the authors handled the data: Amplified reference gene primers provided the basis for estimating nucleated cell counts. Some clones are missing from TCRdb's copy, which holds only in-frame ones; the method was immunoSEQ multiplex PCR. Clone size and V and J calls were adopted from that table, with D and trimming inferred from the DNA. The sample comprises about 240,000 clones, about four fifths of which are singletons, and roughly 2% rests with the top ten. CDR1 ENHRY and CDR2 SYGVKD come from the germline V gene. V gave up 5 bases and J gave up 1 base, with 14 bases separating them. This CDR3 is 15 amino acids long.

The sample was peripheral blood. The gene calls are TRBV10-3 and TRBJ1-1, with a weak D call TRBD1 (6 bases). The sequence came from a man aged 25-45 years who had recovered from COVID-19. The CDR3 bases are TGTGCCATCAGTCCGGATGGGGGCCCGAACACTGAAGCTTTCTTT. Amino acid sequence: CAISPDGGPNTEAFF.